The 4 T cell receptor beta chains listed next were all sequenced from one sample in a study of immune evolution from preneoplasia to lung adenocarcinoma. Assay used: immunoSEQ multiplex PCR; TCRdb lists only in-frame clones, some missing. The sample lists about 8,100 clones, around 83% occurring once. Sequencing was performed on FFPE minimally invasive lung adenocarcinoma tissue. The receptor source for this set is a person aged 70 to 79 with lung adenocarcinoma.

The chain has TRBV7-9 and TRBJ1-1, with D perhaps matching TRBD1 (5 bases). Trimming took off 1 base at V and 6 bases at J, with 12 bases between the two ends. Per germline, CDR1 SEHNR and CDR2 FQNEAQ (reference sequence). The CDR3 runs to 14 residues. The DNA of the CDR3 is TGTGCCAGCAGCTTAGGGGGGGTTCGCTCTGAAGCTTTCTTT. The encoded protein is CASSLGGVRSEAFF.

The CDR3 loop reads CASSWTDYGYTF. CDR3 bases: TGTGCCAGCAGTTGGACAGATTATGGCTACACCTTC. This chain connects TRBV2 to TRBJ1-2, with a tentative D call TRBD1 (6 bases). The germline gives CDR1 SNHLY, CDR2 FYNNEI. Deletions cut 5 bases from V and 5 bases from J, with 9 bases between. This CDR3 is 12 amino acids long.

CDR3 nucleotide sequence: TGCGCCAGCAGCTCAGGGGACTCGAGGTACGAGCAGTACTTC. It is translated as CASSSGDSRYEQYF. This chain joins TRBV5-1 and TRBJ2-7; D may be TRBD1 or TRBD2 (6 bases each). The CDR3 length is 14 residues. Between the trimmed V and J ends, which lost 3 bases and 4 bases, there was a span of 14 bases. The germline gives CDR1 SGHRS, CDR2 YFSETQ. Using reference TRBV5-1 and TRBJ2-7 for the parts outside the CDR3, the full variable domain is KAGVTQTPRYLIKTRGQQVTLSCSPISGHRSVSWYQQTPGQGLQFLFEYFSETQRNKGNFPGRFSGRQFSNSRSEMNVSTLELGDSALYLCASSSGDSRYEQYFGPGTRLTVT.

The chain employs TRBV19 and TRBJ2-7; 7 bases are a match to TRBD1. J lost 4 bases, V lost 1 base, and 4 bases had no gene match. From germline, CDR1 is LNHDA and CDR2 SQIVND (reference sequence). The CDR3 is 14 amino acids. The CDR3 DNA reads TGTGCCAGTAGTATAGGCCCACAGGGGTACGAGCAGTACTTC. Its protein product is CASSIGPQGYEQYF.